The 8 T cell receptor beta chains in this list originate from one sample, sequenced in a study of vaccination and CD4 T cells after COVID-19. The Oncomine TCR Beta short-read assay was applied to DNA of cultured CD4+ T cells. TCRdb re-analysed the PCR reads in MiXCR, keeping a single row per CDR3 protein. The table records around 20,000 distinct CDR3 sequences, about 32% of them present only once. The treatment was: roughly 11-day PBMC culture with coronavirus spike peptide pools or control peptides (ViraFEST assay). Their antigen targets remain unknown. Sequencing was done on a sample of cultured CD4+ T cells from blood. These TCRs come from a human donor with COVID-19.

This clonotype occurred a few times. The chain recombines TRBV20-1 with TRBJ2-5; weak D call: TRBD2 (5 bases). The germline V gene has CDR1 DFQATT and CDR2 SNEGSKA (reference sequence). There are 12 residues in the CDR3. The V gene lost 3 bases and the J gene lost 4 bases, with 9 bases spanning the gap. The CDR3 loop is CSASTSSETQYF. CDR3 in DNA: TGCAGTGCTAGTACTAGTTCAGAGACCCAGTACTTC.

This clonotype has just a few counts. V is TRBV25-1 and J is TRBJ2-3, with 10 bases matching TRBD1. Germline-derived CDR1 and CDR2 are MGHDK and SYGVNS. This CDR3 spans 13 amino acids. J lost 2 bases, V lost 8 bases, and 1 base had no gene match. The CDR3 protein is CASGTGDTDTQYF. The CDR3 DNA reads as TGTGCCAGCGGGACAGGGGACACAGATACGCAGTATTTT.

V is TRBV10-3 and J is TRBJ2-2; 11 positions match TRBD1. This CDR3 comprises 15 residues. Germline-derived CDR1 and CDR2 are ENHRY and SYGVKD. The CDR3 spells CATKPGQGESGELFF. The DNA for the CDR3 is TGTGCAACAAAACCGGGACAGGGGGAGAGCGGGGAGCTGTTTTTT.

In this sample, this clonotype turned up a few times. V and J are TRBV7-6 and TRBJ1-2; 7 positions match TRBD1. Germline V CDR1 and CDR2: SGHVS, FNYEAQ. J was trimmed by 0 bases and V by 1 base; bases with no gene match: 11. This CDR3 contains 18 residues. The CDR3 DNA is TGTGCCAGCAGCTTAGGAGGGGGCGGAAGGCAACCTAACTATGGCTACACCTTC. It codes for CASSLGGGGRQPNYGYTF.

V and J are TRBV7-2 and TRBJ1-2; 7 positions agree with TRBD1. The ends lost 4 bases at V and 0 bases at J; junction bases unmatched: 2. CDR1 and CDR2 (germline): SGHTA, FQGNSA. The CDR3 runs to 14 residues. The CDR3 sequence is CASSSDRTNYGYTF. The CDR3 region has the DNA TGTGCCAGCAGCTCGGACAGGACTAACTATGGCTACACCTTC. The full variable domain, in which reference TRBV7-2 and TRBJ1-2 provide the parts outside the CDR3, is GAGVSQSPSNKVTEKGKDVELRCDPISGHTALYWYRQSLGQGLEFLIYFQGNSAPDKSGLPSDRFSAERTGGSVSTLTIQRTQQEDSAVYLCASSSDRTNYGYTFGSGTRLTVV.

The chain has TRBV21-1 and TRBJ1-2. TRBV21-1 is a recognized pseudogene. The CDR3 is 15 amino acids. CDR3 amino acids: CASSKGGFLDYGYTF. The CDR3 DNA is TGTGCCAGCAGCAAAGGTGGGTTTCTTGACTATGGCTACACCTTC.

V is TRBV7-9 and J is TRBJ1-1; D is unresolved. Germline V CDR1 and CDR2: SEHNR, FQNEAQ (reference sequence). V lost 2 bases and J 2 bases, leaving 6 bases between the germline ends. The CDR3 has 13 residues. The CDR3 DNA follows: TGTGCCAGCAGCTTAAGGGCTAACACTGAAGCTTTCTTT. Its translation is CASSLRANTEAFF.

This sequence joins TRBV10-3 and TRBJ2-6; possible D gene TRBD2, 5 bases. CDR1 is ENHRY and CDR2 is SYGVKD in the germline V gene. V was trimmed by 2 bases and J by 3 bases, leaving 11 bases between them. The CDR3 runs to 16 residues. In DNA form, the CDR3 reads TGTGCCATCAGTGAGACTGCCCGGGGTGGGGCCAACGTCCTGACTTTC. Its translation is CAISETARGGANVLTF.